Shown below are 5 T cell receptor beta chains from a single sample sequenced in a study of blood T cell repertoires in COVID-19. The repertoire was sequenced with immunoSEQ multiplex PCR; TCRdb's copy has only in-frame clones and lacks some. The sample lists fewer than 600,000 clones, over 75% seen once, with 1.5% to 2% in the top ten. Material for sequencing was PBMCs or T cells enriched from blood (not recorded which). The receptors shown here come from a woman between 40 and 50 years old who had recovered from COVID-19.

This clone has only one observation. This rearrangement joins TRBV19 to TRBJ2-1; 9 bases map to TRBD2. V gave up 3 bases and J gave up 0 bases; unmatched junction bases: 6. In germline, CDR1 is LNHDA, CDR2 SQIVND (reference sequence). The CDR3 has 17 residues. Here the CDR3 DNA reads TGTGCCAGTAGTATCAGGCTAGCGGGGCACTCCTACAATGAGCAGTTCTTC. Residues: CASSIRLAGHSYNEQFF.

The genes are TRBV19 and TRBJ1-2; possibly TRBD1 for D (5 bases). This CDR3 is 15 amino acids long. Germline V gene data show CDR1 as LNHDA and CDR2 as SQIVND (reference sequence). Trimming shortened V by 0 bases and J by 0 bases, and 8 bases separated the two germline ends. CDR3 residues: CASSIDAGPNYGYTF. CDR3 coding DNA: TGTGCCAGTAGTATAGATGCAGGGCCTAACTATGGCTACACCTTC.

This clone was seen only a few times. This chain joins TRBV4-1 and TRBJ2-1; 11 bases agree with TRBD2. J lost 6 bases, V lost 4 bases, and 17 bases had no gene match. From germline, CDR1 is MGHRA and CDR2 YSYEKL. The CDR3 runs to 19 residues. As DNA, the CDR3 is TGCGCCAGCAGCCCAATTTTAGCGGGAGGGCTTCTTCTCGGCAATGAGCAGTTCTTC. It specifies CASSPILAGGLLLGNEQFF.

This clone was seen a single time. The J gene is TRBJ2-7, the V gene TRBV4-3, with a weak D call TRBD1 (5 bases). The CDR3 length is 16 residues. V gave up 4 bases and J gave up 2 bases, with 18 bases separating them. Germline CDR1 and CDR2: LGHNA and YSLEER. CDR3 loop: CASSPDFRAPTYEQYF. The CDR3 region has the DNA TGCGCCAGCAGCCCCGATTTCAGGGCTCCAACCTACGAGCAGTACTTC.

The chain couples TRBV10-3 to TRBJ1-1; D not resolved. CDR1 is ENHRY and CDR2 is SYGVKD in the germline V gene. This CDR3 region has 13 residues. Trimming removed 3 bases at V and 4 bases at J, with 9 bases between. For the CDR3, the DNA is TGTGCCATCAGTGAAAATGCGGCCACTGAAGCTTTCTTT. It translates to CAISENAATEAFF.